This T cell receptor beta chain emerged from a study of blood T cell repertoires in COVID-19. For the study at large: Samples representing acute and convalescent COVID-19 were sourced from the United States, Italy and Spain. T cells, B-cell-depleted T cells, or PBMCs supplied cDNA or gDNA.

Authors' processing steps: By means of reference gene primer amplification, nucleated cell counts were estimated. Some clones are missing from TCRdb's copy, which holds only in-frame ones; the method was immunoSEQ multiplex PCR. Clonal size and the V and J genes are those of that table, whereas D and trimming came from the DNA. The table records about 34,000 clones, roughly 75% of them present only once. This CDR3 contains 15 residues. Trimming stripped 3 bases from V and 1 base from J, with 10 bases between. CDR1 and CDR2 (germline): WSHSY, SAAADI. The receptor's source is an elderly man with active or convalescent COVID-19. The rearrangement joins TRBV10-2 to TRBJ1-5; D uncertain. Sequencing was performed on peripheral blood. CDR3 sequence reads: CASSETGGSNQPQHF. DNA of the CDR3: TGCGCCAGCAGTGAAACCGGAGGGAGCAATCAGCCCCAGCATTTT.